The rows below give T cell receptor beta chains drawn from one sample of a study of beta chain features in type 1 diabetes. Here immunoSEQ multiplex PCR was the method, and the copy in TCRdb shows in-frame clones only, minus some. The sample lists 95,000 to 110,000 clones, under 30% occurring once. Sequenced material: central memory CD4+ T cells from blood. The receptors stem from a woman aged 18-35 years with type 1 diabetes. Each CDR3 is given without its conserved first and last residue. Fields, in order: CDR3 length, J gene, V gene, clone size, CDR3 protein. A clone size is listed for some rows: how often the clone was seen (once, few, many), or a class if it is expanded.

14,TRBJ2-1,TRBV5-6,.,ASSPWTSGSYNEQF
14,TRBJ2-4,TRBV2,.,ASRRDGTGGGNIQY
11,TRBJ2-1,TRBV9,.,ASSVETYNEQF
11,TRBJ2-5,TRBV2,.,ASSRDSQETQY
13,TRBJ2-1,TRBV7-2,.,ASSLVETSGNEQF
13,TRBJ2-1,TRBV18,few,ASSEGLARNNEQF
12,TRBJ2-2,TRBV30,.,AWSVPFRGGELF
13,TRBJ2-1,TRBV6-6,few,ASSYLGAKIDEQF
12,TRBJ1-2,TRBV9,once,ASSVVGQGDGYT
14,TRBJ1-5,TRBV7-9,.,ASSRGGPQSNQPQH
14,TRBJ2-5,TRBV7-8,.,ASSPGQGGGSGAQY
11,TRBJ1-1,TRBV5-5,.,ASGSWDREEAF
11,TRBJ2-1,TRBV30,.,AWTSGRRNEQF
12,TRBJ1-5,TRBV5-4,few,ASSSQGIDQPQH
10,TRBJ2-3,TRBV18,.,ASSPKGDTQY
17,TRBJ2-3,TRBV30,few,AWRGTPWTSGIGEDTQY
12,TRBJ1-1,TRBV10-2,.,ASSAGTGHTEAF
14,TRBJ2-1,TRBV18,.,ASSPQGEGKNNEQF
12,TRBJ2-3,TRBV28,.,ASSLDRNTDTQY
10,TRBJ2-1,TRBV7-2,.,ASSSNYNEQF
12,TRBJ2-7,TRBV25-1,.,ASSGVDNHYEQY
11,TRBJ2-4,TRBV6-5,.,ASRDRVKNIQY
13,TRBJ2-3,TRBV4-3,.,ASSQDPYPTDTQY
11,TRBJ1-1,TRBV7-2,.,ASSSDRNTEAF
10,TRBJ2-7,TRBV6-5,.,ASSRGNYEQY
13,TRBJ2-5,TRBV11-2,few,ASSLVPGGTETQY
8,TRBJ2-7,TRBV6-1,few,ASSFYEQY
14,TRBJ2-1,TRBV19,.,ASSIDLAGGYGEQF
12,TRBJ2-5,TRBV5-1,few,ASSLSNYQETQY
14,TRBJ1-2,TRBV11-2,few,ASSPGPGTASYGYT
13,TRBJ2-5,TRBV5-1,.,ASSQGSGFGETQY
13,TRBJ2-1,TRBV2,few,ASSDAGGSYNEQF
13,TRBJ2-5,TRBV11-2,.,ASSPRGRAGETQY
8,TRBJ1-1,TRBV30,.,AWITETAF
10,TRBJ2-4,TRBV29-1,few,SVDDGGNIQY
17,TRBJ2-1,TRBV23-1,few,ASSPPGGLVTHSYNEQF
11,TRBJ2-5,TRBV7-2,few,ASSLGSLETQY